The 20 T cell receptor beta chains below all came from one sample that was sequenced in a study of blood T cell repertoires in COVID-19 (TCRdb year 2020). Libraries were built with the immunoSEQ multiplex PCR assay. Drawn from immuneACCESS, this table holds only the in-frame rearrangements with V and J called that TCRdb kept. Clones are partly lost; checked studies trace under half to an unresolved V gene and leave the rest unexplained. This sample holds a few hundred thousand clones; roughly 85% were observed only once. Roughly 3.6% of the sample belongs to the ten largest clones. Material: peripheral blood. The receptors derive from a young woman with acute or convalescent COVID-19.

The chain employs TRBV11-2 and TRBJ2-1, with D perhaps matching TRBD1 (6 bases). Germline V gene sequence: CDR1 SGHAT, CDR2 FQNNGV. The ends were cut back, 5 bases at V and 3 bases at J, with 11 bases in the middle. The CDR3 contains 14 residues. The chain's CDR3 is CASSPWTDYNEQFF. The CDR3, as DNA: TGTGCCAGCAGCCCTTGGACAGACTACAATGAGCAGTTCTTC.

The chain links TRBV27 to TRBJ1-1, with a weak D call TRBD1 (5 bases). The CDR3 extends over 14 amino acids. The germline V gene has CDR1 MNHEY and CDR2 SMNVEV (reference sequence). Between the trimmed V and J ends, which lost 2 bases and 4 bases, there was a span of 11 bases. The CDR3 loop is CASSLGSGGTEAFF. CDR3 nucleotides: TGTGCCAGCAGTTTAGGGTCGGGGGGCACTGAAGCTTTCTTT.

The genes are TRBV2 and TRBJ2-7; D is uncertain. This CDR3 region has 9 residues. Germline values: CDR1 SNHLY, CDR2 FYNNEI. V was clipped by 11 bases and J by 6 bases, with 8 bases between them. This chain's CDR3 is CASSLEQYF. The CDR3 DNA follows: TGTGCCTCCTCCCTCGAGCAGTACTTC.

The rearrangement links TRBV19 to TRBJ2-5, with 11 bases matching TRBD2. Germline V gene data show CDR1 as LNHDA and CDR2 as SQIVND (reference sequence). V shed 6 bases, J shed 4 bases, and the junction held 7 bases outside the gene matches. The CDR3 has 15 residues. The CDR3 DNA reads TGTGCCAGTAGACCCGGGACTAGCGGACCAGAGACCCAGTACTTC. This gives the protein CASRPGTSGPETQYF.

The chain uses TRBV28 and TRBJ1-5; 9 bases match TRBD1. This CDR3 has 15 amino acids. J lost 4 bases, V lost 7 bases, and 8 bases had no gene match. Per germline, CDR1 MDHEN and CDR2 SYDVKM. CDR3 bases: TGTGCCAGCAACACCAGGGGGACAGGGAATCAGCCCCAGCATTTT. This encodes CASNTRGTGNQPQHF.

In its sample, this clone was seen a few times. This CDR3 reads CASSQAHVSGGTYEQYF. The CDR3 DNA follows: TGTGCCAGCAGCCAAGCCCACGTAAGCGGGGGAACCTACGAGCAGTACTTC. The chain has TRBV4-2 and TRBJ2-7; 8 nucleotides line up with TRBD2. The CDR3 has 17 amino acids. Germline-derived CDR1 and CDR2 are LGHNA and YNFKEQ. V was pared by 1 base and J by 2 bases, with 10 bases of the junction left unmatched.

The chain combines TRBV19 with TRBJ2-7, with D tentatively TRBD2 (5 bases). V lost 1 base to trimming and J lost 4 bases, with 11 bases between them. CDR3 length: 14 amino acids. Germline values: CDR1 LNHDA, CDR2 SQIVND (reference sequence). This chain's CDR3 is CASSIVLDSYEQYF. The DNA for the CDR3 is TGTGCCAGTAGTATAGTCCTGGACTCTTACGAGCAGTACTTC.

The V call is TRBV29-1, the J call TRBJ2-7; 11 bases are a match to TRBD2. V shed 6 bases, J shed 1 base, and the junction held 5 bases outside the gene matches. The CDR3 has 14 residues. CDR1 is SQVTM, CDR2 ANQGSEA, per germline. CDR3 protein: CSVLAGAASYEQYF. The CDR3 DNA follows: TGCAGCGTACTAGCGGGAGCAGCGTCCTACGAGCAGTACTTC.

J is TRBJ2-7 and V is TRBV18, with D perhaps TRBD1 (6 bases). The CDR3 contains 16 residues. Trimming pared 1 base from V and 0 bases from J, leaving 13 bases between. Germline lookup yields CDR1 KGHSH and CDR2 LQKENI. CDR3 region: CASSPQTGMSSYEQYF. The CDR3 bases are TGTGCCAGCTCACCACAAACAGGGATGAGCTCCTACGAGCAGTACTTC.

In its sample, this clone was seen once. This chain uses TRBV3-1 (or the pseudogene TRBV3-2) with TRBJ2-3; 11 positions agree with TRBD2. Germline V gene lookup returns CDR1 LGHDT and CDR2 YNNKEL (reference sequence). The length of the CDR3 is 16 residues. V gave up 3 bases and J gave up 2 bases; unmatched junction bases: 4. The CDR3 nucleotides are TGTGCCAGCAGCCACTCTAGCGGGGGGCACACAGATACGCAGTATTTT. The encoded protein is CASSHSSGGHTDTQYF.

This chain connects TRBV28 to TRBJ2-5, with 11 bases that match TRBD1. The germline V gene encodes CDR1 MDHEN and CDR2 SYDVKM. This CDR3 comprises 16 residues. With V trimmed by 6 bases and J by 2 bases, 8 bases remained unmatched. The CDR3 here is CASRPDRGPLQETQYF. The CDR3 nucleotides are TGTGCCAGCAGGCCGGACAGGGGGCCCCTACAAGAGACCCAGTACTTC.

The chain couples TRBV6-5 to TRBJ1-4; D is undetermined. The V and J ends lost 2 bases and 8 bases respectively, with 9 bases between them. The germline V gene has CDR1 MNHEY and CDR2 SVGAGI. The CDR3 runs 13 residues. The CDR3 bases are TGTGCCAGCAGTTACCCCGGAGGGGAAAAACTGTTTTTT. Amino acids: CASSYPGGEKLFF.

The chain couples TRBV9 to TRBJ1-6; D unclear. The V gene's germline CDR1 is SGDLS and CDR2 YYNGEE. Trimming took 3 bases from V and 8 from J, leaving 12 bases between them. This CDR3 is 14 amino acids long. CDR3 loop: CASSAPGRDSPLHF. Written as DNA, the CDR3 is TGTGCCAGCAGCGCCCCGGGGAGGGATTCACCCCTCCACTTT.

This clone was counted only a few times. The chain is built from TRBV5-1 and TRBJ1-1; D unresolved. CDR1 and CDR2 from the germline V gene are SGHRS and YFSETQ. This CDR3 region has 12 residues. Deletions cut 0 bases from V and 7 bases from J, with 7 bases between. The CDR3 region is CASSLAGGEAFF. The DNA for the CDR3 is TGCGCCAGCAGCTTGGCCGGCGGTGAAGCTTTCTTT. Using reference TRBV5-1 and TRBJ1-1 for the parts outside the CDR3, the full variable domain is KAGVTQTPRYLIKTRGQQVTLSCSPISGHRSVSWYQQTPGQGLQFLFEYFSETQRNKGNFPGRFSGRQFSNSRSEMNVSTLELGDSALYLCASSLAGGEAFFGQGTRLTVV.

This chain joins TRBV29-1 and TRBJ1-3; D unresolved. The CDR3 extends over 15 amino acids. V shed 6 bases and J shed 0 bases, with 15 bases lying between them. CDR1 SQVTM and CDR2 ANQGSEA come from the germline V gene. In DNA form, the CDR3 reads TGCAGCGTCGAATCCATTTATAGCTCTGGAAACACCATATATTTT. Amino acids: CSVESIYSSGNTIYF.

The CDR3 DNA follows: TGTGCCAGCAGTCGATCCGGGGCCTACGAGCAGTACTTC. Translation: CASSRSGAYEQYF. The rearrangement joins TRBV28 to TRBJ2-7; maybe TRBD2 (5 bases). Trimming left V 5 bases short and J 2 bases short, with 10 bases between. Germline CDR1 and CDR2: MDHEN and SYDVKM. This CDR3 comprises 13 residues.

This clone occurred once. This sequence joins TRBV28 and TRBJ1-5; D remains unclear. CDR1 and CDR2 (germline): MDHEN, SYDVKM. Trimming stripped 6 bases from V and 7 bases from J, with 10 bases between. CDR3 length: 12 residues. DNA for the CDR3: TGTGCCAGCAGCCCGTTGGGCCAGCCCCAGCATTTT. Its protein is CASSPLGQPQHF.

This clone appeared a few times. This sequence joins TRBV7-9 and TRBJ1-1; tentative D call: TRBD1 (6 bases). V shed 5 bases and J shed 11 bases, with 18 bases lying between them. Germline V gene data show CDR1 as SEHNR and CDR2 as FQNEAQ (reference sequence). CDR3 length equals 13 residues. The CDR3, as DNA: TGTGCCAGCAGCGCGATAGGGACAAGCGAGGCTTTCTTT. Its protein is CASSAIGTSEAFF.

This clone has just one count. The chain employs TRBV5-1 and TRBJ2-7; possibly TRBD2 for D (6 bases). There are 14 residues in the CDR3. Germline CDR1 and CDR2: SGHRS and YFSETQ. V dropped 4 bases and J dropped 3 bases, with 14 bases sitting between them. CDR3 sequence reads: CASSLMDGSYEQYF. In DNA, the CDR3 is TGCGCCAGCAGCCTAATGGACGGGAGCTACGAGCAGTACTTC.

The CDR3 protein is CASSGKRDSPTDTQYF. CDR3 DNA: TGTGCCAGCAGCGGGAAGCGGGATTCCCCCACAGATACGCAGTATTTT. V and J are TRBV9 and TRBJ2-3; 7 bases are a match to TRBD2. The CDR3 sequence is 16 residues long. In germline, CDR1 is SGDLS, CDR2 YYNGEE. J was trimmed by 2 bases and V by 3 bases; bases with no gene match: 9.